A single sample is the source of the 5 T cell receptor beta chains below, sequenced in a study of T-cell reconstitution after alpha-beta-depleted transplantation in children. Unique molecular identifiers were built into the TCRbeta library. TCRdb processed the PCR reads anew with MiXCR; each CDR3 protein has one entry. The sample records roughly 300,000 distinct CDR3 sequences, around 10% being singletons. The input for sequencing was peripheral blood, taken 180 days after TCRalphabeta/CD19-depleted stem cell transplant. Every receptor here comes from a male patient aged 2-10 years who had a stem cell transplant for chronic granulomatous disease, so the T cells may come from the graft donor.

A single count supports this clonotype. A much larger clonotype is one base distant, so this may be a read error. The gene calls are TRBV12-3 or TRBV12-4 and TRBJ2-1; D call uncertain. The CDR3 extends over 12 amino acids. CDR3 residues: CVSTTVDMGQFF. The CDR3 bases are TGTGTCAGCACCACCGTCGACATGGGCCAGTTCTTC.

The V gene is TRBV19, the J gene TRBJ2-7; D is perhaps TRBD1 or TRBD2 (5 bases each). This CDR3 has 13 residues. V gave up 7 bases and J gave up 2 bases, with 12 bases separating them. Germline CDR1 reads LNHDA; CDR2 reads SQIVND (reference sequence). CDR3 bases: TGTGCCAGTAAACCCTCGGGACCCTACGAGCAGTACTTC. Translated, it gives CASKPSGPYEQYF.

This chain's CDR3 is CASSSGISDEQYF. CDR3 nucleotides: TGTGCCAGCAGTTCAGGCATTTCCGACGAGCAGTACTTC. V gene TRBV27 combines with J gene TRBJ2-7; D is unclear. Germline loops: CDR1 MNHEY, CDR2 SMNVEV (reference sequence). The CDR3 has 13 amino acids. Trimming took 4 bases from V and 5 from J, leaving 12 bases between them.

The sample holds many counts of this clonotype. V gene TRBV10-1 combines with J gene TRBJ2-3, with 14 bases lining up with TRBD2. The CDR3 extends over 17 amino acids. Germline assignment: CDR1 WNHNN and CDR2 SYGVQD (reference sequence). V shed 5 bases, J shed 4 bases, and the junction held 8 bases outside the gene matches. CDR3 sequence reads: CASSPRTSGRPPDTQYF. As DNA, the CDR3 is TGCGCCAGCAGTCCCAGGACTAGCGGGAGGCCCCCAGATACGCAGTATTTT.

In this sample, this clonotype turned up many times. The rearrangement uses TRBV9 and TRBJ2-7; tentatively, D is TRBD2 (6 bases). V lost 3 bases and J 5 bases, leaving 18 bases between the germline ends. There are 15 residues in the CDR3. The germline V gene has CDR1 SGDLS and CDR2 YYNGEE. In DNA form, the CDR3 reads TGTGCCAGCAGCGAGGAGACAGTGGCGGGGAACGAGCAGTACTTC. Amino acids: CASSEETVAGNEQYF.